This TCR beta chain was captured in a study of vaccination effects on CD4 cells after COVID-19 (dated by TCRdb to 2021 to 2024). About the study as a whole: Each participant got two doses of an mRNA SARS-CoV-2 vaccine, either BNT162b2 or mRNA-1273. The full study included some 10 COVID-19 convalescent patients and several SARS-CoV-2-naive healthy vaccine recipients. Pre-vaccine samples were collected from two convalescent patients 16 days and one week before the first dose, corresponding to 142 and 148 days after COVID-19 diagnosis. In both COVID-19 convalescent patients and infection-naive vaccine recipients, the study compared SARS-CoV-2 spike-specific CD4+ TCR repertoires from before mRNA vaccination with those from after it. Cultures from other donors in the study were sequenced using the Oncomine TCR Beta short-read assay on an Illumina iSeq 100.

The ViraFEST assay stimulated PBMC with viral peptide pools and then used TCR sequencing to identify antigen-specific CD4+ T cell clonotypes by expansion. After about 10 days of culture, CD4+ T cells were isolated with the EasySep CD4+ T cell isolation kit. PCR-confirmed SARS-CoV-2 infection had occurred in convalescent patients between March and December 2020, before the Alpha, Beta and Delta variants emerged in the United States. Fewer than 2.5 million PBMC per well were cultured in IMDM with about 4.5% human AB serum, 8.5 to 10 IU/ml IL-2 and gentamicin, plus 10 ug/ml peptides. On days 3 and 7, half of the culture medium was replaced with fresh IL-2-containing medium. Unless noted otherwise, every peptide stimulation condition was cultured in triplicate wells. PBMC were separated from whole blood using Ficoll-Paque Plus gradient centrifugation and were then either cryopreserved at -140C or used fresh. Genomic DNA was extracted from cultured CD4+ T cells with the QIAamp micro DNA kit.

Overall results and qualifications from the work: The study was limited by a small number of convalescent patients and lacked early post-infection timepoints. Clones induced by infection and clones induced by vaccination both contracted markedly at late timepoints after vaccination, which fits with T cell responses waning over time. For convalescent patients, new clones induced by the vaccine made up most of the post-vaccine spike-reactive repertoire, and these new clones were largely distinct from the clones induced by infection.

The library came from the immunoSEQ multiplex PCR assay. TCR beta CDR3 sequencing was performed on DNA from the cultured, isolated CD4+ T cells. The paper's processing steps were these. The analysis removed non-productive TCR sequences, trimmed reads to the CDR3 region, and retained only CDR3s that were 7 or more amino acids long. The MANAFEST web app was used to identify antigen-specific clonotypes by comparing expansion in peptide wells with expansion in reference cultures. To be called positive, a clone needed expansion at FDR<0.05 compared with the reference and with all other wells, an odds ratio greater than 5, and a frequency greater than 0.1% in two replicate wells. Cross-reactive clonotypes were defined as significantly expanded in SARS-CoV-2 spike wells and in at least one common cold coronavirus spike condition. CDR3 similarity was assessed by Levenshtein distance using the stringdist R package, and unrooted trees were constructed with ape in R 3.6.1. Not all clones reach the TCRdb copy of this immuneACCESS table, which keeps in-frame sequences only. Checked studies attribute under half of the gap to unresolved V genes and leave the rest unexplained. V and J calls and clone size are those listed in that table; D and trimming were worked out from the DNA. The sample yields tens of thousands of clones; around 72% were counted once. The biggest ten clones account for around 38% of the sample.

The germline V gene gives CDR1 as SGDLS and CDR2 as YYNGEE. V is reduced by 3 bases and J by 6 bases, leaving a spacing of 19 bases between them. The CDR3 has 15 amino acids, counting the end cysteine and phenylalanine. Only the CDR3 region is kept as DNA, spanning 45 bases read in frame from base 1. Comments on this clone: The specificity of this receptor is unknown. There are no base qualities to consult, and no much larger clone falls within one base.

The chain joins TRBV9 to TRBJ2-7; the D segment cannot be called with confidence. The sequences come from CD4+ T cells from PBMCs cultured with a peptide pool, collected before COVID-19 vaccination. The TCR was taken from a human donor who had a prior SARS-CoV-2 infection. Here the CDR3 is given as CASSAHTQSSGEQYF. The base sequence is TGTGCCAGCAGCGCCCATACACAGTCCTCCGGCGAGCAGTACTTC.